The 25 T cell receptor beta chains listed next were all sequenced from one sample in a study of human T cells and chemical hapten exposure (dated by TCRdb to the early 2020s). Library creation used RACE. Sequenced on a NextSeq 500. TCRdb reworked the public reads: Q25 trimming with fastp, MiXCR clone assembly, productive beta chains retained. Rows with a matching CDR3 protein are joined into one entry that keeps the most common DNA and genes. The sample records 350,000 to 400,000 distinct CDR3 sequences, more than 5% of which are singletons. Of the sample, about 5% falls within the top ten clones. What the time point label conveys for this sample: patch test 2, 6 weeks after DPC sensitization. The meaning of the sample's treatment or condition label: therapeutic diphenylcyclopropenone sensitization with weekly scalp DPC. The sequenced sample was whole blood, obtained in connection with sensitization to the hapten diphenylcyclopropenone (DPC). These receptors came from a woman aged 18-30 years with alopecia areata. Some clones in this sample may be carry-over from other donors' samples.

The chain recombines TRBV6-1 with TRBJ2-3; unclear D gene. There are 12 residues in the CDR3. The ends were cut back, 4 bases at V and 4 bases at J, with 6 bases in the middle. Germline V gene data show CDR1 as MNHNS and CDR2 as SASEGT. As DNA, the CDR3 is TGTGCCAGCAGTGGTCGGGCAGATACGCAGTATTTT. The encoded protein is CASSGRADTQYF.

This clonotype was seen only a few times. At one of its ends the junction is not consistent with the germline gene, which may arise from a read error. The chain has TRBV29-1 and TRBJ2-3, with D possibly being TRBD2 (5 bases). CDR3 length equals 15 residues. Looked up from germline, CDR1 is SQVTM and CDR2 is ANQGSEA. The CDR3 coding sequence is TGCAGCGTTCTACTCGCAGGCGGAGGCACAGAGACGCAGTATTTT. Translated: CSVLLAGGGTETQYF.

This clonotype was picked up many times. V gene TRBV29-1 combines with J gene TRBJ1-3; TRBD1 might be the D (5 bases). Deletions cut 2 bases from V and 4 bases from J, with 12 bases between. Germline values: CDR1 SQVTM, CDR2 ANQGSEA. The CDR3 runs to 14 residues. In nucleotides, the CDR3 is TGCAGCGTTGAAATGGAACAGGAGGGAAACACCATATATTTT. As protein: CSVEMEQEGNTIYF.

CDR3 bases: TGTGCCAGCAGACTCACCGAGGAAACTGAAGCTTTCTTT. Residues: CASRLTEETEAFF. The V call is TRBV7-9, the J call TRBJ1-1; D gene ambiguous. Germline CDR1 is SEHNR and CDR2 is FQNEAQ (reference sequence). CDR3 size: 13 residues. Trimming stripped 6 bases from V and 5 bases from J, with 13 bases between.

This clonotype was counted a few times. The chain joins TRBV13 to TRBJ2-4, with a weak D call TRBD2 (6 bases). Germline assignment: CDR1 PRHDT and CDR2 FYEKMQ (reference sequence). CDR3 length: 16 amino acids. Trimming shortened V by 3 bases and J by 2 bases, and 14 bases separated the two germline ends. The CDR3 protein is CASSFQPSATKNIQYF. The CDR3 DNA sequence: TGTGCCAGCAGCTTTCAGCCTAGCGCGACCAAAAACATTCAGTACTTC.

The sample holds many counts of this clonotype. This chain connects TRBV20-1 to TRBJ2-1, with TRBD2 matching over 10 bases. V gave up 0 bases and J gave up 9 bases; unmatched junction bases: 5. The CDR3 totals 14 residues. Per the germline V gene, CDR1 is DFQATT and CDR2 is SNEGSKA (reference sequence). CDR3: CSARDTLAGVEQFF. The CDR3 nucleotides are TGCAGTGCTAGAGATACCCTAGCGGGGGTTGAGCAGTTCTTC.

V and J are TRBV7-2 and TRBJ2-3; TRBD2 agrees at 7 bases. CDR3 length: 18 residues. The J segment lost 0 bases and the V segment lost 2 bases, leaving 11 bases of the junction unmatched. Per the germline V gene, CDR1 is SGHTA and CDR2 is FQGNSA. The CDR3 sequence: CASSLRSPGGSSTDTQYF. The CDR3 DNA reads as TGTGCCAGCAGCTTAAGGTCCCCGGGGGGTTCTAGCACAGATACGCAGTATTTT.

This clonotype came up many times. The V call is TRBV29-1, the J call TRBJ2-3; D is unclear. V lost 3 bases and J lost 4, with 14 bases in between. Germline V lookup: CDR1 SQVTM, CDR2 ANQGSEA. The CDR3 extends over 14 amino acids. The CDR3 nucleotides are TGCAGCGTTGACGGCACGGCCCCCCCAGATACGCAGTATTTT. Residues: CSVDGTAPPDTQYF.

This clonotype came up many times. The rearrangement joins TRBV6-1 to TRBJ1-1; D might be TRBD1 (5 bases). The ends were cut back, 7 bases at V and 4 bases at J, with 10 bases in the middle. The CDR3 totals 12 residues. CDR1 MNHNS and CDR2 SASEGT come from the germline V gene. Written as DNA, the CDR3 is TGTGCCAGCAATGCGGGGGGCACTGAAGCTTTCTTT. Protein sequence: CASNAGGTEAFF.

This clonotype has a count of ten or more. The chain combines TRBV5-5 with TRBJ2-7; TRBD1 aligns across 8 bases. Germline assignment: CDR1 SGHKS and CDR2 YYEKEE (reference sequence). The CDR3 spans 15 residues. V shed 4 bases and J 3 bases; nucleotides not matched to a gene: 9. CDR3 sequence reads: CASSLLRQGSYEQYF. As DNA, the CDR3 is TGTGCCAGCAGCCTACTGCGACAGGGGAGCTACGAGCAGTACTTC.

Details on this clonotype: A read error may account for a junction end that differs from germline. V usage is TRBV29-1 and J usage is TRBJ2-5; 8 bases map to TRBD1. Germline CDR1 and CDR2: SQVTM and ANQGSEA. The CDR3 consists of 13 residues. CDR3 protein: CSTCRGPGEAQYF. CDR3 nucleotide sequence: TGCAGCACATGCAGGGGGCCCGGAGAGGCCCAGTACTTC.

There are many counts of this clonotype. The chain has TRBV20-1 and TRBJ1-4; tentatively, D is TRBD1 (5 bases). V lost 6 bases and J lost 0, with 11 bases in between. The CDR3 totals 14 residues. Germline values: CDR1 DFQATT, CDR2 SNEGSKA (reference sequence). Here the CDR3 reads CSAGPGTTNEKLFF. For the CDR3, the DNA is TGCAGTGCCGGTCCAGGGACAACTAATGAAAAACTGTTTTTT.

This clonotype was recorded a few times. The V and J genes are TRBV29-1 and TRBJ2-7, with TRBD2 matching 7 bases. The CDR3 has 14 amino acids. V lost 6 bases, J lost 2 bases, and 10 bases stayed unmatched. The germline gives CDR1 SQVTM, CDR2 ANQGSEA. The CDR3 protein is CSVDSGGGPYEQYF. As DNA, the CDR3 is TGCAGCGTAGATTCGGGCGGGGGTCCCTACGAGCAGTACTTC.

This clonotype was found many times. The chain combines TRBV12-3 or TRBV12-4 with TRBJ1-6; TRBD1 is a possible D gene (6 bases). This CDR3 spans 14 amino acids. The V end was cut by 10 bases, the J end by 4 bases, with 14 bases between. CDR3 bases: TGTGCCATTTCGACAGGAATATATAATTCACCCCTCCACTTT. It is translated as CAISTGIYNSPLHF.

CDR3 sequence (DNA): TGTGCCAGCAGCTTGGACAGGACGGGTTCTGAAGCTTTCTTT. Amino acids: CASSLDRTGSEAFF. The gene calls are TRBV5-4 and TRBJ1-1; tentatively, D is TRBD1 (5 bases). CDR3 length equals 14 residues. Germline CDR1 reads SGHNT; CDR2 reads YYREEE (reference sequence). Deletions cut 0 bases from V and 6 bases from J, with 12 bases between.

This clonotype came up many times. The chain combines TRBV12-3 or TRBV12-4 with TRBJ2-1; 7 positions match TRBD2. The CDR3 loop spans 13 amino acids. After removal of 5 bases from V and 4 bases from J, the junction contained 2 bases not matched to a gene. CDR3 in amino acids: CASSPGGYNEQFF. As DNA, the CDR3 is TGTGCCAGCAGTCCCGGGGGGTACAATGAGCAGTTCTTC.

This clonotype was recorded a few times. This chain joins TRBV10-3 and TRBJ2-7; 8 bases agree with TRBD1. V dropped 6 bases and J dropped 3; count of bases not matched to a gene: 7. The CDR3 runs to 14 residues. Germline V gene sequence: CDR1 ENHRY, CDR2 SYGVKD. DNA of the CDR3: TGTGCCATCAGCGACAGGGGCCAAAACTACGAGCAGTACTTC. Translation: CAISDRGQNYEQYF.

This clonotype was observed many times. The DNA of the CDR3 is TGTGCCAGCAGTTTCTCCGGCCCGCCGATCCGTTGGACCCAGTACTTC. Protein: CASSFSGPPIRWTQYF. V usage is TRBV28 and J usage is TRBJ2-5, with D hard to call. Germline assignment: CDR1 MDHEN and CDR2 SYDVKM. V dropped 3 bases and J dropped 7 bases, with 21 bases sitting between them. The CDR3 covers 16 residues. The entire variable domain, with the rest obtained from reference TRBV28 and TRBJ2-5, is as follows: DVKVTQSSRYLVKRTGEKVFLECVQDMDHENMFWYRQDPGLGLRLIYFSYDVKMKEKGDIPEGYSVSREKKERFSLILESASTNQTSMYLCASSFSGPPIRWTQYFGPGTRLLVL.

This clonotype came up many times. V is TRBV3-1 and J is TRBJ2-7, with 9 nucleotides matching TRBD2. With 0 bases clipped from V and 5 bases from J, the junction kept 5 bases outside the gene matches. This CDR3 is built from 15 residues. In germline, CDR1 is LGHDT, CDR2 YNNKEL (reference sequence). For the CDR3, the DNA is TGTGCCAGCAGCCAAGAGGGGACTAGCTTCCACGAGCAGTACTTC. This sequence encodes CASSQEGTSFHEQYF.

This clonotype was seen only once. Its ends do not fully match the called genes, so a read error is possible. The rearrangement links TRBV7-6 to TRBJ1-5; D is undetermined. The CDR3 spans 13 residues. Germline assignment: CDR1 SGHVS and CDR2 FNYEAQ. The CDR3 sequence: CASSLLRNQHQHF. The CDR3 DNA reads as TGTGCCAGCAGCTTATTGAGAAATCAGCACCAGCATTTT.

Regarding this clonotype: One base away lies a much larger clone, so this may be a sequencing read error. The chain links TRBV7-8 to TRBJ1-6, with 10 bases aligning to TRBD1. The length of the CDR3 is 15 residues. Germline V CDR1 and CDR2: SGHVS, FQNEAQ. CDR3 sequence (DNA): TGTGCCAGCAGCTCGGACAGGGGGTATAATTCACCCCCCCACTTT. This gives the protein CASSSDRGYNSPPHF.

This clonotype was found many times. V gene TRBV7-9 combines with J gene TRBJ1-4, with a weak D call TRBD1 (5 bases). The CDR3 has 15 amino acids. CDR1 is SEHNR, CDR2 FQNEAQ, per germline (reference sequence). With 5 bases removed from V and 7 bases from J, the gap between germline ends came to 17 bases. CDR3 nucleotides: TGTGCCAGCAGCCCCCTGGGAGGGGTGATTGAAAAACTGTTTTTT. This codes for CASSPLGGVIEKLFF.

This clonotype showed up many times. V is TRBV29-1 and J is TRBJ1-1; 8 bases agree with TRBD1. Per the germline V gene, CDR1 is SQVTM and CDR2 is ANQGSEA. J was trimmed by 2 bases and V by 6 bases; bases with no gene match: 5. The CDR3 runs to 13 residues. CDR3: CSVTDRGNTEAFF. In nucleotides, the CDR3 is TGCAGCGTCACAGACAGGGGTAACACTGAAGCTTTCTTT.

The chain is built from TRBV6-6 and TRBJ2-5; 8 bases are a match to TRBD2. After removal of 7 bases from V and 3 bases from J, the junction contained 7 bases not matched to a gene. The germline V gene has CDR1 MNHNY and CDR2 SVGAGI (reference sequence). The CDR3 has 14 amino acids. CDR3 protein: CASTYLGGEETQYF. CDR3 nucleotide sequence: TGTGCCAGCACCTATCTCGGGGGGGAAGAGACCCAGTACTTC.

The sample holds a few counts of this clonotype. This chain uses TRBV5-1 with TRBJ2-3; maybe TRBD2 (6 bases). Germline V lookup: CDR1 SGHRS, CDR2 YFSETQ. Trimming took off 0 bases at V and 1 base at J, with 15 bases between the two ends. The CDR3 runs 17 residues. This CDR3 is CASSLDGAGPRTDTQYF. CDR3 DNA: TGCGCCAGCAGCTTGGATGGTGCGGGACCCCGCACAGATACGCAGTATTTT.